The source of this TCR beta chain is a study of vaccination and CD4 T cells after COVID-19. Study at large: There were six male and four female convalescents, and two of them were Hispanic. Post-COVID samples were collected a median 101 days following diagnosis, spanning 35 to 161.

The treatment denotes: roughly ten-day PBMC culture with coronavirus spike peptide pools or control peptides (ViraFEST assay). Unexposed donor CD4+ T cells predated the COVID-19 pandemic, collected 2011-2018. Probing of unexposed-donor CD4+ T cells with SARS-CoV-2 S/N and four cold-coronavirus spikes was done, cells permitting. Germline CDR1 and CDR2: SEHNR and FQNEAQ (reference sequence). Trimming took 5 bases from V and 0 from J, leaving 6 bases between them. The CDR3 spans 13 residues. CD4+ T cells that had been cultured provided DNA sequenced with the Oncomine TCR Beta short-read assay. Cultured CD4+ T cells were the source of extracted genomic DNA. A single record per CDR3 protein comes from TCRdb applying MiXCR to the PCR reads. The data contain nearly 8,000 distinct CDR3 sequences, over 35% of them singletons. This clonotype was observed a few times. What it binds is unknown.

The sequenced sample was CD4+ T cells from blood, cultured in vitro. The sequence was obtained from a human donor in good health. The rearrangement uses TRBV7-9 and TRBJ2-3; unclear D gene. CDR3 in amino acids: CASSQSSTDTQYF. The CDR3 region has the DNA TGTGCCAGCAGCCAGAGCAGCACAGATACGCAGTATTTT.